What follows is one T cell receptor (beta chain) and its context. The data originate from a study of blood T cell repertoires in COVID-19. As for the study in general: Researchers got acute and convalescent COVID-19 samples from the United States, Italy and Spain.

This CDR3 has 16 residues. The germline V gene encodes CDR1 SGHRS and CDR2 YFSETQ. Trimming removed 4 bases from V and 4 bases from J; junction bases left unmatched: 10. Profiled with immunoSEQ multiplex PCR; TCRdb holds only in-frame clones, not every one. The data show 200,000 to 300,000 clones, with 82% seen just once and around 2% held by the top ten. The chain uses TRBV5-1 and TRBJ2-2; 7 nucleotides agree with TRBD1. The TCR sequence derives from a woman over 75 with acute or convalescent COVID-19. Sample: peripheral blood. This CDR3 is CASSAPGTAGTGELFF. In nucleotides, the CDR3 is TGCGCCAGCAGCGCACCCGGGACAGCAGGCACCGGGGAGCTGTTTTTT.